These 7 T cell receptor beta chains share one sample of origin, sequenced in a study of T cell changes during pregnancy in multiple sclerosis. TCRdb's table, derived via immunoSEQ multiplex PCR, lists solely in-frame clones and lacks some. The sample has under 90,000 clones; about 91% are singletons. The sequenced sample was peripheral blood, obtained in the second trimester of pregnancy. These receptors originate from a female donor in good health, enrolled as a control in a pregnancy study.

The V call is TRBV7-2, the J call TRBJ2-5; 9 nucleotides align to TRBD2. J lost 0 bases, V lost 0 bases, and 2 bases had no gene match. The CDR3 is made up of 16 amino acids. The germline CDR1 and CDR2 sequences are SGHTA and FQGNSA. In DNA form, the CDR3 reads TGTGCCAGCAGCTTAGCGAGCGGGAGGTACCAAGAGACCCAGTACTTC. Translating it yields CASSLASGRYQETQYF.

This chain links TRBV28 with TRBJ2-1; 8 bases are shared with TRBD2. V was pared by 4 bases and J by 8 bases, with 10 bases of the junction left unmatched. Per the germline V gene, CDR1 is MDHEN and CDR2 is SYDVKM. The CDR3 runs to 15 residues. CDR3 in DNA: TGTGCCAGCAGTTCGGGACTAGAAGTAGTACATGAGCAGTTCTTC. Translating it yields CASSSGLEVVHEQFF.

The rearrangement links TRBV14 to TRBJ1-4; D unclear. The CDR3 has 14 residues. The germline CDR1 and CDR2 sequences are SGHDN and FVKESK. The V end lost 2 bases, the J end lost 4 bases, and 8 bases lay between the germline ends. CDR3 residues: CASSQWSGNEKLFF. The CDR3 nucleotides read TGTGCCAGCAGCCAATGGTCCGGTAATGAAAAACTGTTTTTT.

This clone came up once. V is TRBV18 and J is TRBJ1-1; 8 nucleotides line up with TRBD1. Germline CDR1 reads KGHSH; CDR2 reads LQKENI. The CDR3 is 16 amino acids. Unmatched junction bases numbered 6, after V lost 3 bases and J lost 0 bases. In DNA, the CDR3 is TGTGCCAGCTCACCGGTCATGGGACAGGTGAACACTGAAGCTTTCTTT. Translating gives CASSPVMGQVNTEAFF.

The chain uses TRBV5-6 and TRBJ2-7, with 7 bases aligning to TRBD1. V was pared by 1 base and J by 2 bases, with 3 bases of the junction left unmatched. This CDR3 spans 14 amino acids. The germline V gene encodes CDR1 SGHDT and CDR2 YYEEEE. The DNA of the CDR3 is TGTGCCAGCAGCTTGTCGGGGACAGCCTACGAGCAGTACTTC. It translates to CASSLSGTAYEQYF.

This rearrangement joins TRBV28 to TRBJ2-3; TRBD2 matches 8 bases. The germline V gene encodes CDR1 MDHEN and CDR2 SYDVKM. CDR3 length: 14 residues. The V gene end was trimmed by 2 bases and the J gene end by 5 bases; junction bases not matched to a gene: 3. As DNA, the CDR3 is TGTGCCAGCAGTTTAGGAGCGGGGGTAGATACGCAGTATTTT. Translated, it gives CASSLGAGVDTQYF.

This rearrangement joins TRBV25-1 to TRBJ1-6, with D perhaps matching TRBD1 (5 bases). Germline CDR1 and CDR2: MGHDK and SYGVNS. The CDR3 sequence is 16 residues long. The germline V and J ends were trimmed by 1 base and 10 bases, with 17 bases remaining between them. Here the CDR3 DNA reads TGTGCCAGCAGTGAATGGGGGGAAGGGTCTAAATCACCCCTCCACTTT. It translates to CASSEWGEGSKSPLHF. The entire variable domain, with the rest obtained from reference TRBV25-1 and TRBJ1-6, is as follows: EADIYQTPRYLVIGTGKKITLECSQTMGHDKMYWYQQDPGMELHLIHYSYGVNSTEKGDLSSESTVSRIRTEHFPLTLESARPSHTSQYLCASSEWGEGSKSPLHFGNGTRLTVT.